This TCR beta chain was sequenced during a study of spatial heterogeneity in lung cancer. Via MiXCR, TCRdb re-called the 5' RACE reads, giving one row per CDR3 protein. The data show 2,000 to 2,500 distinct CDR3 sequences, 8.4% seen once. Trimming took off 1 base at V and 4 bases at J, with 14 bases between the two ends. CDR1 and CDR2 from the germline V gene are LGHNA and YSLEER. This CDR3 spans 16 amino acids. General study findings and limits: Tumoral mutation counts were tracked by counts of expanded intratumoral alpha and beta TCRs.

This clonotype showed up many times. Its antigen is unidentified. Time point described: sample taken at primary tumor resection. The sequence was obtained from a male donor with early-stage non-small cell lung cancer. This chain links TRBV4-3 with TRBJ1-5; D unclear. The starting material was lung tumor tissue, obtained at surgery. CDR3 amino acids: CASSQASGQENQPQHF. For the CDR3, the DNA is TGCGCCAGCAGCCAAGCATCTGGGCAGGAAAATCAGCCCCAGCATTTT.